Below, 12 T cell receptor beta chains from the same sample are listed, as sequenced in a study of control samples from healthy donors and cancer patients. Measured with immunoSEQ multiplex PCR; TCRdb has only the in-frame clones, and not every one. The sample carries 120,000 or so clones, 80% to 90% recorded once. The specimen sequenced was blood. These receptors came from a man aged 55 to 70 in good health.

There are a few counts of this clone. The J gene is TRBJ2-7, the V gene TRBV5-1; D remains ambiguous. The CDR3 length is 12 residues. Germline values: CDR1 SGHRS, CDR2 YFSETQ. V was cut by 4 bases and J by 6 bases, with 11 bases left in between. The CDR3 loop is CASSLVATEQYF. CDR3 coding DNA: TGCGCCAGCAGCCTGGTCGCTACCGAGCAGTACTTC.

This clone showed up just a few times. The CDR3 reads CASSPPGHGNQPQHF. The CDR3 region has the DNA TGTGCCAGCTCACCACCGGGACATGGCAATCAGCCCCAGCATTTT. V is TRBV18 and J is TRBJ1-5; D may be TRBD1 (6 bases). Germline V gives CDR1 KGHSH, CDR2 LQKENI. V lost 0 bases to trimming and J lost 2 bases, with 8 bases between them. The CDR3 has 15 residues.

This clone showed up just a few times. V usage is TRBV19 and J usage is TRBJ1-3; D call uncertain. Germline V gives CDR1 LNHDA, CDR2 SQIVND (reference sequence). The V and J ends lost 5 bases and 6 bases respectively, with 17 bases between them. The CDR3 loop spans 15 amino acids. DNA for the CDR3: TGTGCCAGTAGTGCCTTTTCCGGGTCAACAAACACCATATATTTT. Amino acid sequence: CASSAFSGSTNTIYF.

The V gene is TRBV28, the J gene TRBJ1-1, with a tentative D call TRBD1 (5 bases). In germline, CDR1 is MDHEN, CDR2 SYDVKM. The CDR3 covers 12 residues. Trimming pared 8 bases from V and 4 bases from J, leaving 11 bases between. CDR3 sequence reads: CASRQSGTEAFF. CDR3 sequence (DNA): TGTGCCAGCCGACAGTCAGGCACTGAAGCTTTCTTT.

This chain uses TRBV6-5 with TRBJ2-1; D unclear. V was cut by 5 bases and J by 7 bases, with 18 bases left in between. There are 15 residues in the CDR3. Germline V lookup: CDR1 MNHEY, CDR2 SVGAGI. The CDR3 reads CASSPLGPWGNEQFF. The CDR3 bases are TGTGCCAGCAGTCCGTTAGGGCCCTGGGGAAATGAGCAGTTCTTC.

This sequence joins TRBV28 and TRBJ1-1; 11 nucleotides line up with TRBD1. This CDR3 contains 17 residues. V gave up 3 bases and J gave up 0 bases; unmatched junction bases: 6. From germline, CDR1 is MDHEN and CDR2 SYDVKM. For the CDR3, the DNA is TGTGCCAGCAGTTTGCCCGGGACAGGGGGTGTGAACACTGAAGCTTTCTTT. Translating it yields CASSLPGTGGVNTEAFF.

The chain recombines TRBV12-3 or TRBV12-4 with TRBJ2-2, with D uncertain. Between the trimmed V and J ends, which lost 6 bases and 7 bases, there was a span of 9 bases. CDR3 size: 12 residues. The CDR3 here is CASSLLGGELFF. The CDR3, as DNA: TGTGCCAGCAGCCTTCTCGGCGGGGAGCTGTTTTTT.

This chain links TRBV7-9 with TRBJ1-4, with no clear D. The V and J ends lost 6 bases and 0 bases respectively, with 11 bases between them. The CDR3 extends over 15 amino acids. From germline, CDR1 is SEHNR and CDR2 FQNEAQ (reference sequence). CDR3 sequence reads: CASSRSGATNEKLFF. CDR3 nucleotides: TGTGCCAGCAGTCGTTCGGGAGCAACTAATGAAAAACTGTTTTTT.

The chain has TRBV9 and TRBJ2-1, with 14 bases identical to TRBD2. The CDR3 consists of 16 residues. Germline loops: CDR1 SGDLS, CDR2 YYNGEE. Trimming removed 4 bases from V and 6 bases from J; junction bases left unmatched: 6. CDR3 sequence: CASSFRLAGGFNEQFF. CDR3 DNA sequence: TGTGCCAGCAGCTTCCGACTAGCGGGGGGGTTCAATGAGCAGTTCTTC.

J is TRBJ1-1 and V is TRBV7-2; the D gene is possibly TRBD1 (5 bases). CDR1 SGHTA and CDR2 FQGNSA come from the germline V gene. Between the trimmed V and J ends, which lost 1 base and 0 bases, there was a span of 9 bases. CDR3 length equals 15 residues. The CDR3 nucleotides are TGTGCCAGCAGCTTAGGAGGGGTCATGAACACTGAAGCTTTCTTT. This sequence encodes CASSLGGVMNTEAFF.

CDR3 loop: CASSLSPPGTQYF. Here the CDR3 DNA reads TGTGCCAGCAGTTTATCTCCCCCGGGCACGCAGTATTTT. This chain connects TRBV28 to TRBJ2-3; D remains unclear. Looked up from germline, CDR1 is MDHEN and CDR2 is SYDVKM. The V end was cut by 1 base, the J end by 9 bases, with 11 bases between. The CDR3 contains 13 residues.

This chain uses TRBV21-1 with TRBJ1-1; the DNA was not compared with TRBD1, the D call given in the table. TRBV21-1 is annotated as a pseudogene. The CDR3 is 16 amino acids. The CDR3 bases are TGTGCCAGCAGCTCATTCCGGACAGGAAGAAGCACTGAAGCTTTCTTT. Its protein is CASSSFRTGRSTEAFF.